This section outlines one T cell receptor (beta chain) sequence together with its context. The antigen is unknown. This sample was included in a study of T cell responses to AZD1222 COVID-19 vaccine. V lost 7 bases and J lost 10, with 14 bases in between. The CDR3 is made up of 13 amino acids. Germline CDR1 reads SNHLY; CDR2 reads FYNNEI. Study observations and caveats: Every sample of the repertoires postdated the peak T cell response. When two AZD1222 doses had been given, Spike-specific TCR breadth and depth rose. Only 5 or 6 people who got AZD1222 tested seropositive at baseline.

Sequencing used immunoSEQ multiplex PCR; TCRdb keeps in-frame clones, though not all of them. The sample has roughly 28,000 clones, roughly 89% seen once. This clonotype originated in an adult in good health. V gene TRBV2 combines with J gene TRBJ1-6; a possible D gene is TRBD1 (5 bases). Sample: peripheral blood, taken on day 0 of AZD1222 vaccination. The CDR3: CASKGVGFSPLHF. In nucleotides, the CDR3 is TGTGCCAGCAAAGGGGTAGGATTCTCACCCCTCCACTTT.